This T cell receptor beta chain was observed in a study of CD8 T cells in Susac syndrome. Reverse transcription of 0.5 to 1 ug RNA was performed with random hexamers. TCRdb used MiXCR to reprocess the immunoSEQ multiplex PCR reads, holding one entry per CDR3 protein. The data contain approximately 190,000 distinct CDR3 sequences, 93% of them singletons. CDR1 and CDR2 from the germline V gene are LGHNA and YNFKEQ. The CDR3 covers 14 residues. Trimming took 5 bases from V and 1 from J; bases not matched to a gene: 4. This receptor was identified in a human donor in good health. The V and J genes are TRBV4-2 and TRBJ1-1; 7 nucleotides line up with TRBD1. Sequenced sample: CD4+ T cells from PBMCs. CDR3 nucleotides: TGTGCCAGCAGCTGGAGGGGGCAGAACACTGAAGCTTTCTTT. Its translation is CASSWRGQNTEAFF.